One and the same sample provided the 10 T cell receptor beta chains below, sequenced in a study of beta chain features in type 1 diabetes. The study, taken as a whole, reports: Shorter TCRB CDR3s, moderately but significantly so, marked every one of the four CD4+ subsets in Type 1 diabetes patients.

The antigens these receptors bind are not known. As every portion of the isolated RNA was reverse transcribed, the sequencing read expressed TCRB transcripts. Assay used: immunoSEQ multiplex PCR; TCRdb lists only in-frame clones, some missing. The sample contains more than 250,000 clones, around 24% of which appear only once. The source material was naive CD4+ T cells from blood. These receptors were obtained from a woman between 25 and 40 years old with type 1 diabetes.

The gene calls are TRBV11-2 and TRBJ1-2; TRBD1 matches at 9 bases. CDR3 length: 13 amino acids. Trimming cost V 5 bases and J 8 bases; bases outside gene matches: 6. Per germline, CDR1 SGHAT and CDR2 FQNNGV. In nucleotides, the CDR3 is TGTGCCAGCAGCCCCTGGGACAGGGAAGGCTACACCTTC. This codes for CASSPWDREGYTF.

The chain is built from TRBV30 and TRBJ1-4; D possibly corresponds to TRBD1 (5 bases). The CDR3 runs to 14 residues. With 1 base removed from V and 5 bases from J, the gap between germline ends came to 11 bases. CDR1 and CDR2 from the germline V gene are GTSNPN and SVGIG (reference sequence). DNA for the CDR3: TGTGCCTGGAGTGGGCAGGGATTCAATGAAAAACTGTTTTTT. Translated, it gives CAWSGQGFNEKLFF.

The chain links TRBV2 to TRBJ1-1, with D perhaps matching TRBD1 (5 bases). The CDR3 length is 16 residues. Trimming took 2 bases from V and 1 from J, leaving 14 bases between them. The germline V gene has CDR1 SNHLY and CDR2 FYNNEI. CDR3 amino acids: CASSEQGGRQNTEAFF. The DNA for the CDR3 is TGTGCCAGCAGTGAACAGGGAGGGCGGCAGAACACTGAAGCTTTCTTT.

Comments on this clone: This CDR3 is also generated by other DNA sequences in the sample. The rearrangement uses TRBV30 and TRBJ1-5, with 9 bases fitting TRBD1. Germline V lookup: CDR1 GTSNPN, CDR2 SVGIG (reference sequence). This CDR3 contains 13 residues. Trimming cost V 3 bases and J 4 bases; bases outside gene matches: 1. CDR3 sequence (DNA): TGTGCCTGGAGGGGACAGGGAAATCAGCCCCAGCATTTT. Protein product: CAWRGQGNQPQHF.

This clone has only a few counts. V usage is TRBV30 and J usage is TRBJ2-1; TRBD2 matches at 10 bases. The CDR3 is 16 residues long. The junction had 15 bases not matched to a gene; V was cut back by 4 bases and J by 9 bases. Germline V gene data show CDR1 as GTSNPN and CDR2 as SVGIG (reference sequence). The CDR3 is CAWNHGGLAGEGEQFF. The CDR3 nucleotides are TGTGCCTGGAACCACGGTGGTCTAGCGGGAGAGGGTGAGCAGTTCTTC.

V is TRBV19 and J is TRBJ1-5; TRBD1 aligns across 9 bases. Trimming removed 4 bases from V and 3 bases from J; junction bases left unmatched: 4. Germline V gives CDR1 LNHDA, CDR2 SQIVND (reference sequence). The CDR3 extends over 15 amino acids. The CDR3 region is CASSTQGAVNQPQHF. As DNA, the CDR3 is TGTGCCAGTAGTACACAGGGGGCGGTCAATCAGCCCCAGCATTTT.

This clone has a single count. The chain links TRBV7-9 to TRBJ2-7, with D possibly matching TRBD1 (6 bases). The germline V gene has CDR1 SEHNR and CDR2 FQNEAQ (reference sequence). The CDR3 totals 14 residues. Trimming removed 5 bases from V and 0 bases from J, with 11 bases in between. Here the CDR3 reads CASSQQGISYEQYF. Here the CDR3 DNA reads TGTGCCAGCAGCCAACAGGGAATCTCCTACGAGCAGTACTTC.

On this clone: Distinct nucleotide sequences in the sample also encode this CDR3. V gene TRBV18 combines with J gene TRBJ2-5; no firm D call. V lost 1 base and J 4 bases, leaving 4 bases between the germline ends. The CDR3 loop spans 12 amino acids. From germline, CDR1 is KGHSH and CDR2 LQKENI. For the CDR3, the DNA is TGTGCCAGCTCACCACTGCGAGAGACCCAGTACTTC. Protein: CASSPLRETQYF.

The genes are TRBV9 and TRBJ1-1, with 7 bases identical to TRBD1. From germline, CDR1 is SGDLS and CDR2 YYNGEE. This CDR3 spans 16 amino acids. With V trimmed by 3 bases and J by 3 bases, 11 bases remained unmatched. In DNA form, the CDR3 reads TGTGCCAGCAGCGCCCGACAGGGAATGGCGGACACTGAAGCTTTCTTT. Encoded protein: CASSARQGMADTEAFF.

This clone was detected only a few times. The V gene is TRBV4-1, the J gene TRBJ2-1; 7 nucleotides line up with TRBD2. The length of the CDR3 is 15 residues. The V gene end was trimmed by 1 base and the J gene end by 3 bases; junction bases not matched to a gene: 3. Germline CDR1 and CDR2: MGHRA and YSYEKL. CDR3 sequence: CASSQVAGDYNEQFF. The CDR3 DNA reads as TGCGCCAGCAGCCAAGTTGCGGGAGACTACAATGAGCAGTTCTTC.